This record concerns one TCR beta chain sequence. Its specificity is not known. Full-length variable regions came from constant-region reverse primers plus semi-nested Nested Universal Primer A PCR. TCRdb used MiXCR to reprocess the 5' RACE reads, holding one entry per CDR3 protein. The sample consists of tens of thousands of distinct CDR3 sequences, 28% of them appearing once. Trimming stripped 0 bases from V and 3 bases from J, with 11 bases between. The CDR3 covers 16 residues. The germline CDR1 and CDR2 sequences are LGHNA and YNFKEQ. Study-wide results and limits: Tumor-infiltrating Treg TCR alpha and beta sequences overlapped most with tumor naive CD4+ T cells, then blood naive. The larger-cohort validation was restricted to a single TCR beta V-J rearrangement rather than whole repertoires.

The origin of this receptor is a female donor with breast cancer. The chain employs TRBV4-2 and TRBJ2-2, with D maybe TRBD2 (5 bases). Sequenced input: naive CD4+ T cells sorted from blood. Subset given: naive CD4+ T cells, CD4+CD45RA+CD25-. CDR3 coding DNA: TGTGCCAGCAGCCAAGAGGTCCTAGCTTACACCGGGGAGCTGTTTTTT. Amino acids: CASSQEVLAYTGELFF.